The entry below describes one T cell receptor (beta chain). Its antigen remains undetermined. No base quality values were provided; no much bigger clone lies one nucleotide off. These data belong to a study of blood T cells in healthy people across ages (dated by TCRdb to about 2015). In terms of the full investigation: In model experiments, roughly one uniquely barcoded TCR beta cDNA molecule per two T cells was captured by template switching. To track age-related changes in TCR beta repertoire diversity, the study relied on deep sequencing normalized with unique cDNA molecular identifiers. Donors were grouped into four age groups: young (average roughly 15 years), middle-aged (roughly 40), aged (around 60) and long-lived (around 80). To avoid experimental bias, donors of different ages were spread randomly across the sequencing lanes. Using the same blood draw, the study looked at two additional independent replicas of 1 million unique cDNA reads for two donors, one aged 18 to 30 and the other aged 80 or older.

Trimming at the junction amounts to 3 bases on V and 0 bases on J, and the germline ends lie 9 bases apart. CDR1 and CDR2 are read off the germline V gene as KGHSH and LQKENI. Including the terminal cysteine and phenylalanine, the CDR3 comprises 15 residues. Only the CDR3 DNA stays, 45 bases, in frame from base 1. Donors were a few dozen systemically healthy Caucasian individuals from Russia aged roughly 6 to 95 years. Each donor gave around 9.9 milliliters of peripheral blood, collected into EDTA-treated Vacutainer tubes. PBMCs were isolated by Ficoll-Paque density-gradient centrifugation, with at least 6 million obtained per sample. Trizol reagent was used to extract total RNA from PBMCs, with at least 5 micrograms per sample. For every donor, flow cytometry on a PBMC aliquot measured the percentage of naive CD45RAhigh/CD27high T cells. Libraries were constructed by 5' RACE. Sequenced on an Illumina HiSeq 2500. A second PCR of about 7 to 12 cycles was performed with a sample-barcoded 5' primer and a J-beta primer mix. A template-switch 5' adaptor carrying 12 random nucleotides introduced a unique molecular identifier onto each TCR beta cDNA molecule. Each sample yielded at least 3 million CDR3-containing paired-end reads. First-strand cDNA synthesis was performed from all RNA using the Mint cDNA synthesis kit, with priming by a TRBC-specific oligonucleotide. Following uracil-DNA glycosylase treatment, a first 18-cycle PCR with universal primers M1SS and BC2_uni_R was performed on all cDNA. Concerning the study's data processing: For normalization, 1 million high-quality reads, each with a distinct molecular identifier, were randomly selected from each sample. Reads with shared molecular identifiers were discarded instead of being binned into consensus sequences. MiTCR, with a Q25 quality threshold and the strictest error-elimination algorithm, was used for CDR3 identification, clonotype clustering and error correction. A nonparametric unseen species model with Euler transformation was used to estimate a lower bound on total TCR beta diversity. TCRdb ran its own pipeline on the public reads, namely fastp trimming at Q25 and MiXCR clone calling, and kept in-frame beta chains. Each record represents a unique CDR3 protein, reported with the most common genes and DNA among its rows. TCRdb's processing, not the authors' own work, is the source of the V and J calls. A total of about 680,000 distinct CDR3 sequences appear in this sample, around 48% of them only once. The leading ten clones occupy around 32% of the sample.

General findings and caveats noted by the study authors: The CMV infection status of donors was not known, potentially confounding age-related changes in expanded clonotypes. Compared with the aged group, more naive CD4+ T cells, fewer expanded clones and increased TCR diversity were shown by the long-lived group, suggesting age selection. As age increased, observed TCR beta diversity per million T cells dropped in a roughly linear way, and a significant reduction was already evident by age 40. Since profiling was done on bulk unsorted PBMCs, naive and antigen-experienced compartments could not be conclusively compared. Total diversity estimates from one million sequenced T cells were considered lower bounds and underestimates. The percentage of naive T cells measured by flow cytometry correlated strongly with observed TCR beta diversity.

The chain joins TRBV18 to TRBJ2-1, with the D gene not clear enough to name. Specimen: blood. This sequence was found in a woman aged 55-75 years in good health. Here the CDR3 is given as CASSPTVSSYNEQFF. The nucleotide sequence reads TGTGCCAGCTCACCGACCGTAAGCTCCTACAATGAGCAGTTCTTC.